This T cell receptor (beta chain) emerged from a study of CD8 T cells in Susac syndrome. CDR1 is SNHLY and CDR2 is FYNNEI in the germline V gene. The V and J ends lost 2 bases and 3 bases respectively, with 11 bases between them. The CDR3 consists of 14 residues. cDNA came from approximately 0.5 to 1 ug RNA primed by random hexamers. TCRdb analysed the immunoSEQ multiplex PCR reads with MiXCR anew, one entry per CDR3 protein. Of over 120,000 distinct CDR3 sequences listed, roughly 94% are singletons. Sequencing used CD4+ T cells from PBMCs. The receptor's source is a human donor in good health. The chain uses TRBV2 and TRBJ2-7, with D tentatively TRBD1 (6 bases). The chain's CDR3 is CASSEQGNLYEQYF. As DNA, the CDR3 is TGTGCCAGCAGTGAACAGGGGAATCTCTACGAGCAGTACTTC.